This T cell receptor (beta chain) was recorded in a study of neurological immune-mediated disorders. Study findings and constraints: Multiple sclerosis, the disease with the least TCR clonal expansion, fell below healthy controls, whereas HTLV-1-associated myelopathy showed the most. Expanded clones shared no CDR3 amino acid sequences across subjects, suggesting private repertoires in all groups. The repertoires of 18 of 34 multiple sclerosis patients fell into one related-CDR3 cluster (a possible signature) under phylogenetic grouping.

From 15-18 subjects, every sequencing run obtained over 200 million TCR-beta sequences. In TCRdb, the 5' RACE reads were re-called with MiXCR into one record per CDR3 protein. The sample holds fewer than 85,000 distinct CDR3 sequences; 3.5% to 5% are singletons and the top ten take 1.3%. This clonotype showed up many times. The target antigen is unknown. Germline V gives CDR1 SQVTM, CDR2 ANQGSEA. Deletions cut 7 bases from V and 2 bases from J, with 9 bases between. The CDR3 is 11 amino acids. Material: PBMCs. This rearrangement joins TRBV29-1 to TRBJ2-7; tentative D call: TRBD2 (5 bases). The receptor comes from a man aged 25-40 years with multiple sclerosis. CDR3: CSGGLPYEQYF. As DNA, the CDR3 is TGCAGCGGCGGGCTCCCCTACGAGCAGTACTTC.